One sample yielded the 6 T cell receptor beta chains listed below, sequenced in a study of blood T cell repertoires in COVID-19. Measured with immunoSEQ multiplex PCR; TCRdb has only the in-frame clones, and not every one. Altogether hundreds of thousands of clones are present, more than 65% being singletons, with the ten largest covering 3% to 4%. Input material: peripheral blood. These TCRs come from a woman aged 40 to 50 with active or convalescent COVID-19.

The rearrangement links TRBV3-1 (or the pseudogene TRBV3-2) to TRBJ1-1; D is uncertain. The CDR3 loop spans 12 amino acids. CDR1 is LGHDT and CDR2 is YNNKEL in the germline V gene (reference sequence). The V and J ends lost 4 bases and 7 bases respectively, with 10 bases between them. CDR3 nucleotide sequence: TGTGCCAGCAGCCGTGGACTGGTTGAAGCTTTCTTT. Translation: CASSRGLVEAFF.

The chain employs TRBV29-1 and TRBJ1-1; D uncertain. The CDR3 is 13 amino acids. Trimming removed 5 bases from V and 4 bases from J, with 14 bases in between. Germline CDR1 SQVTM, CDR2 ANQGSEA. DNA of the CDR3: TGCAGCGTTTTAAAGGTAGGAGGCACTGAAGCTTTCTTT. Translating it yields CSVLKVGGTEAFF.

CDR3 sequence (DNA): TGTGCCTGGAGTTCGAACGACTATTCACCCCTCCACTTT. Its translation: CAWSSNDYSPLHF. The chain uses TRBV30 and TRBJ1-6; D unresolved. The CDR3 consists of 13 residues. Trimming stripped 2 bases from V and 8 bases from J, with 10 bases between. Germline CDR1 and CDR2: GTSNPN and SVGIG (reference sequence).

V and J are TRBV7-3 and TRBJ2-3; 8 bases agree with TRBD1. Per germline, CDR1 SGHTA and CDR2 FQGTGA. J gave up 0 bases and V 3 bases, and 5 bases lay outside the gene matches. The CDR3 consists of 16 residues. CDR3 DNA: TGTGCCAGCAGCTTTCAGACAGGGGCTAGCACAGATACGCAGTATTTT. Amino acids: CASSFQTGASTDTQYF.

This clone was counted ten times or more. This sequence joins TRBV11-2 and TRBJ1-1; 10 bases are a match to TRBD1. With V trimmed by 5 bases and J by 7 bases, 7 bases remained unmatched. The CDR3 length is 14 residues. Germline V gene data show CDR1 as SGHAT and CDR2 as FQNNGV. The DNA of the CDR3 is TGTGCCAGCAGCGCCACGACAGGGGGCAGTGAAGCTTTCTTT. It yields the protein CASSATTGGSEAFF. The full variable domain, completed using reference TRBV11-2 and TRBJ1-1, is EAGVAQSPRYKIIEKRQSVAFWCNPISGHATLYWYQQILGQGPKLLIQFQNNGVVDDSQLPKDRFSAERLKGVDSTLKIQPAKLEDSAVYLCASSATTGGSEAFFGQGTRLTVV.

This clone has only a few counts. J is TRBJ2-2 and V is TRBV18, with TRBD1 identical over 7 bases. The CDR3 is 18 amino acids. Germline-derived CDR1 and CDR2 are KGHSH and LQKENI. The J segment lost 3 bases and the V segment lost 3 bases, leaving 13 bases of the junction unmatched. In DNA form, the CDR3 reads TGTGCCAGCTCACCTTGGGACAGCCGAGCCCAGTACACCGGGGAGCTGTTTTTT. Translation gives CASSPWDSRAQYTGELFF.